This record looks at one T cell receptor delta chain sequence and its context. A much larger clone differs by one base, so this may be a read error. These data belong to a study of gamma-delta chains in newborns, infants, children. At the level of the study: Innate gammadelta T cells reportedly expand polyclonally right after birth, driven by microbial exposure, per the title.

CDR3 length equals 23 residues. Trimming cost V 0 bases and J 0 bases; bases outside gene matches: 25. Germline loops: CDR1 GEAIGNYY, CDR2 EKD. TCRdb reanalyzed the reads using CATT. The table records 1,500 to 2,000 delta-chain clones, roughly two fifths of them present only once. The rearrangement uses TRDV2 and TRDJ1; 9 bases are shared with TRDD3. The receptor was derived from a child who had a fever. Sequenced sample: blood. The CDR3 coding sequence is TGTGCCTGTGACACCGTACGGGGGGGGGATACCACAACGAAACAATCCGACACCGATAAACTCATCTTT. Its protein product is CACDTVRGGDTTTKQSDTDKLIF.